Listed below are T cell receptor beta chains from one sample, sequenced in a study of T cells in Graves' hyperthyroidism and ophthalmopathy. TCRdb independently ran MiXCR on the multiplex PCR reads; one entry per CDR3 protein. The repertoire consists of under 400,000 distinct CDR3 sequences, with 13% to 15% occurring once and the leading ten covering approximately 19%. Source material: blood. These receptors all come from a woman in her sixties with Graves' ophthalmopathy. Each CDR3 is given with its conserved first and last residue. A D gene is named only where the DNA matches it firmly. Where a row states a size, it is once, few, many or the class of an expanded clone; other rows omit it.

v_call	d_call	clone_size	j_call	cdr3_nt	cdr3_aa
TRBV12-5	.	many	TRBJ2-7	TGTGCTAGTGGTTTGGAAAAAGGGACTGCCGAGCAGTACTTC	CASGLEKGTAEQYF
TRBV30	.	many	TRBJ2-7	TGTGCCTGGAGCCAGGGCCTCTCCTACGAGCAGTACTTC	CAWSQGLSYEQYF
TRBV28	TRBD2	many	TRBJ2-7	TGTGCCAGCAGGACTAGCGGAGCCACCTACGAGCAGTACTTC	CASRTSGATYEQYF
TRBV11-2	TRBD2	many	TRBJ2-1	TGTGCCAGCAGCTTAGTGTGGACTAGCGGCGACAATGAGCAGTTCTTC	CASSLVWTSGDNEQFF
TRBV5-1	.	many	TRBJ2-1	TGCGCCAGCAGCTTGTTAGCCGGCGGCCTGCAGTTCTTC	CASSLLAGGLQFF
TRBV20-1	.	many	TRBJ2-7	TGCAGTGCTAGAGATGGGTCTAGTAATAACTACGAGCAGTACTTC	CSARDGSSNNYEQYF
TRBV3-1	TRBD1	many	TRBJ1-2	TGTGCCAGCAGCCTCAGGGGGATCGGCTACACCTTC	CASSLRGIGYTF
TRBV10-1	.	.	TRBJ1-2	TGCGCCAGCAGTGAGTCGACTGAAGGGGGCTACACCTTC	CASSESTEGGYTF
TRBV20-1	TRBD1	many	TRBJ2-7	TGCAGTGCTTTAACCGGGACAGTCTACGAGCAGTACTTC	CSALTGTVYEQYF
TRBV7-3	.	.	TRBJ2-5	TGTGCCAGCAGCTTAGCGTTCTCTTGGACAGAGGAAGAGACCCAGTACTTC	CASSLAFSWTEEETQYF
TRBV27	.	.	TRBJ2-1	TGTGCCAGCAGTTTAATTGGAGGGCCTGGAGGTGAGCAGTTCTTC	CASSLIGGPGGEQFF
TRBV28	TRBD1	many	TRBJ1-5	TGTGCCAGCAGTTTGACCGGGACAGCTTACAATCAGCCCCAGCATTTT	CASSLTGTAYNQPQHF
TRBV18	TRBD1	.	TRBJ2-1	TGTGCCAGCTCACCACGGGACAGGAAGCAGTTCTTC	CASSPRDRKQFF
TRBV28	.	.	TRBJ2-7	TGTGCCAGCAGTTTACCTCTTACCGGACCCTACGAGCAGTACTTC	CASSLPLTGPYEQYF
TRBV5-1	TRBD1	.	TRBJ1-1	TGCGCCAGCAGCTTGTGGGGACAGGGGATGAACACTGAAGCTTTCTTT	CASSLWGQGMNTEAFF
TRBV5-1	.	many	TRBJ2-7	TGCGCCAGCAGCTTGGCCGGAGTTAGCAGCACGTACTTC	CASSLAGVSSTYF
TRBV5-1	.	few	TRBJ1-6	TGCGCCAGCAGCTTGGGACTGCAATATAATTCACCCCTCCACTTT	CASSLGLQYNSPLHF
TRBV3-1	TRBD2	many	TRBJ2-5	TGTGCCAGCAGCCAGGGGGGACTAGCGGAAGGAGAGACCCAGTACTTC	CASSQGGLAEGETQYF
TRBV6-1	.	many	TRBJ1-5	TGTGCCAGCAGTTTTCAAAGGGTTCAGCCCCAGCATTTT	CASSFQRVQPQHF
TRBV7-3	.	many	TRBJ2-4	TGTGCCAGCAGCTTAATGAGGGGCCAGGGAAACATTCAGTACTTC	CASSLMRGQGNIQYF
TRBV3-1	TRBD1	many	TRBJ2-1	TGTGCCAGCAGCCACACTACATACCAGACAGGGTATGAGCAGTTCTTC	CASSHTTYQTGYEQFF
TRBV20-1	.	few	TRBJ2-1	TGCAGTGCTAGTGGGGGGCCCACGGGAGTAAATGAGCAGTTCTTC	CSASGGPTGVNEQFF
TRBV6-1	.	.	TRBJ2-2	TGTGCCAGCTCGGGGGAAGGGAGGCGGAACACCGGGGAGCTGTTTTTT	CASSGEGRRNTGELFF
TRBV6-1	.	few	TRBJ1-5	TGTGCCAGCAGTGCTGGACACACAAGCAATCAGCCCCAGCATTTT	CASSAGHTSNQPQHF
TRBV29-1	.	few	TRBJ2-7	TGCAGCATGGGTTTAGGGCCAGCTGGGGAGCAGTACTTC	CSMGLGPAGEQYF
TRBV20-1	.	many	TRBJ2-5	TGCAGTGCTCAACCTAGCCTCGGGGAGACCCAGTACTTC	CSAQPSLGETQYF
TRBV30	.	few	TRBJ2-6	TGTGCCTGGACCCTAAGGGGGGCTGGGGCCAACGTCCTGACTTTC	CAWTLRGAGANVLTF
TRBV24-1	TRBD1	.	TRBJ2-1	TGTGCCACCAGTGGGACAGGGCAATCCTACAATGAGCAGTTCTTC	CATSGTGQSYNEQFF
TRBV11-2	.	many	TRBJ2-5	TGTGCCAGCAGCTTATCAAGGTCGGGGGAGACCCAGTACTTC	CASSLSRSGETQYF
TRBV28	TRBD2	many	TRBJ2-7	TGTGCCAGCAGTGGGGGTCTTAGCGGGAGCGCCTTCTCCTACGAGCAGTACTTC	CASSGGLSGSAFSYEQYF
TRBV9	TRBD2	many	TRBJ2-1	TGTGCCAGCACCATCGGACTAGCGGGGATCGGGGATGAGCAGTTCTTC	CASTIGLAGIGDEQFF
TRBV6-1	.	many	TRBJ1-5	TGTGCCAGCAGTGAGGGGGTTCAGCCCCAGCATTTT	CASSEGVQPQHF
TRBV6-6	.	many	TRBJ2-1	TGTGCCAGCAGTTACTCGGGTAGCACTGAGCAGTTCTTC	CASSYSGSTEQFF
TRBV7-8	.	many	TRBJ2-3	TGTGCCAGCAGTGCGGGGCAGGGAACAGATACGCAGTATTTT	CASSAGQGTDTQYF
TRBV6-1	.	many	TRBJ2-7	TGTGCCAGCGTGCAGGCCCACGAGCAGTACTTC	CASVQAHEQYF
TRBV24-1	.	many	TRBJ2-1	TGTGCCACCAACGACGGACCCCTAGGGAATGAGCAGTTCTTC	CATNDGPLGNEQFF